This T cell receptor (beta chain) stems from a study of blood T cell repertoires in COVID-19. Study background: Some COVID-19 samples were acute and others convalescent; all came from the United States, Italy and Spain. PBMCs, B-cell-depleted T cells, or T cells provided the cDNA or gDNA that made up the material.

Germline CDR1 and CDR2: KGHSH and LQKENI. The V end was cut by 5 bases, the J end by 4 bases, with 9 bases between. The CDR3 has 14 residues. Methods used by the authors: For nucleated cells, counts were estimated from reference gene primer amplification. Generated by immunoSEQ multiplex PCR, the TCRdb table keeps only in-frame clones and is missing some. For V, J and clone size, that table is used; D and trimming come from the DNA. The table records some 33,000 clones, around 90% of them present only once. This receptor was taken from a human donor in a cohort sampled during active COVID-19. The rearrangement joins TRBV18 to TRBJ1-6; no clear D. Sample: peripheral blood. CDR3 in amino acids: CASSTEQYNSPLHF. In DNA, the CDR3 is TGTGCCAGCTCAACGGAACAGTATAATTCACCCCTCCACTTT.